The 21 T cell receptor beta chains below all came from one sample that was sequenced in a study of beta chain features in type 1 diabetes. Study-level points and caveats: In every one of the four CD4+ subsets, TCRB CDR3s were moderately but significantly shorter in Type 1 diabetes patients.

Since all of the isolated RNA was reverse transcribed, expressed TCRB transcripts were what got sequenced. Clones were read by immunoSEQ multiplex PCR, and TCRdb kept only the in-frame ones, dropping some. The sample comprises approximately 250,000 clones, 9.5% to 13% of which are singletons, and approximately 0.017% rests with the top ten. Their recognized antigens are unknown. The sequenced sample consisted of naive CD4+ T cells from blood. These receptors were taken from a man younger than 40 with type 1 diabetes.

This chain uses TRBV5-1 with TRBJ2-2; the D is unclear. V lost 0 bases and J 6 bases, leaving 12 bases between the germline ends. The CDR3 is 15 amino acids. Germline V CDR1 and CDR2: SGHRS, YFSETQ. The CDR3 here is CASSLVRVRPGELFF. Written as DNA, the CDR3 is TGCGCCAGCAGCTTGGTCCGGGTCCGCCCCGGGGAGCTGTTTTTT.

There are a few counts of this clone. The rearrangement uses TRBV9 and TRBJ2-5; D gene uncertain. CDR3 length equals 14 residues. Trimming cost V 4 bases and J 4 bases, with 14 bases left between them. Germline CDR1 SGDLS, CDR2 YYNGEE. CDR3 nucleotide sequence: TGTGCCAGCAGCCCCCTGACGCCGGGAGAGACCCAGTACTTC. Protein product: CASSPLTPGETQYF.

This clone was counted only a few times. V and J are TRBV29-1 and TRBJ1-4; TRBD1 aligns across 7 bases. Germline lookup yields CDR1 SQVTM and CDR2 ANQGSEA. The V and J ends lost 5 bases and 8 bases, in that order; junction bases with no gene match: 5. The CDR3 extends over 12 amino acids. CDR3 sequence: CSVLLQGEKLFF. The CDR3 DNA follows: TGCAGCGTTCTCTTACAGGGGGAAAAACTGTTTTTT.

Only a few counts were recorded for this clone. The rearrangement joins TRBV7-9 to TRBJ2-5, with a possible D match to TRBD1 (6 bases). V was pared by 5 bases and J by 5 bases, with 12 bases between. From germline, CDR1 is SEHNR and CDR2 FQNEAQ (reference sequence). The CDR3 sequence is 13 residues long. CDR3 in DNA: TGTGCCAGCAGCCCTACAGGGATGGAGACCCAGTACTTC. Its protein is CASSPTGMETQYF. The whole variable domain, remainder taken from reference TRBV7-9 and TRBJ2-5, is DTGVSQNPRHKITKRGQNVTFRCDPISEHNRLYWYRQTLGQGPEFLTYFQNEAQLEKSRLLSDRFSAERPKGSFSTLEIQRTEQGDSAMYLCASSPTGMETQYFGPGTRLLVL.

The V and J genes are TRBV14 and TRBJ1-1; TRBD1 matches 12 bases. Germline V gene sequence: CDR1 SGHDN, CDR2 FVKESK. The CDR3 totals 11 residues. The CDR3 DNA sequence: TGTGCTTCGGGACAGGGGGCAGGAGCTTTCTTT. As protein: CASGQGAGAFF.

This chain links TRBV4-1 with TRBJ1-2; D is possibly TRBD1 (5 bases). This CDR3 is 15 amino acids long. Per germline, CDR1 MGHRA and CDR2 YSYEKL. The V end was cut by 4 bases, the J end by 8 bases, with 20 bases between. As DNA, the CDR3 is TGCGCCAGCAGCCCCGGGAAGGGGACGGGGGGAGGCTACACCTTC. Translation gives CASSPGKGTGGGYTF.

The chain employs TRBV14 and TRBJ2-5; D is unresolved. V dropped 1 base and J dropped 5 bases, with 14 bases sitting between them. Germline CDR1 and CDR2: SGHDN and FVKESK. CDR3 length: 15 residues. The CDR3 DNA sequence: TGTGCCAGCAGCCAAGGATTGATTTACGGGGAGACCCAGTACTTC. Its translation: CASSQGLIYGETQYF.

A few counts support this clone. The chain combines TRBV18 with TRBJ2-1; 7 nucleotides line up with TRBD1. J was trimmed by 6 bases and V by 3 bases; bases with no gene match: 5. Germline loops: CDR1 KGHSH, CDR2 LQKENI. This CDR3 is built from 14 residues. Here the CDR3 reads CASSPTTGVNEQFF. The CDR3, as DNA: TGTGCCAGCTCACCTACCACAGGGGTCAATGAGCAGTTCTTC.

The chain recombines TRBV28 with TRBJ2-7; 7 positions match TRBD1. The germline V gene has CDR1 MDHEN and CDR2 SYDVKM. The length of the CDR3 is 15 residues. V gave up 5 bases and J gave up 0 bases; unmatched junction bases: 7. CDR3 sequence (DNA): TGTGCCAGCAGTCCCCACGACAGGGACTCCTACGAGCAGTACTTC. Residues: CASSPHDRDSYEQYF.

The chain carries TRBV12-5 and TRBJ2-5; D is undetermined. This CDR3 is built from 12 residues. Germline V gives CDR1 LGHNT, CDR2 FRNRAP. The V end lost 5 bases, the J end lost 5 bases, and 9 bases lay between the germline ends. The CDR3 nucleotides read TGTGCTAGTGGTCCCCGGTTGGAGACCCAGTACTTC. This sequence encodes CASGPRLETQYF.

The chain carries TRBV15 and TRBJ1-1; the D gene is possibly TRBD1 (5 bases). Trimming took off 8 bases at V and 0 bases at J, with 10 bases between the two ends. This CDR3 is built from 13 residues. Germline CDR1 and CDR2: LNHNV and YYDKDF (reference sequence). CDR3 nucleotides: TGTGCCACCGCCCGGGGGATGAACACTGAAGCTTTCTTT. As protein: CATARGMNTEAFF.

The V and J genes are TRBV4-2 and TRBJ2-5; D uncertain. V was shortened by 6 bases and J by 0 bases, with 11 bases between the two germline ends. The CDR3 is 14 residues long. CDR1 and CDR2 (germline): LGHNA, YNFKEQ. DNA of the CDR3: TGTGCCAGCAGACTCGACTGGTACCAAGAGACCCAGTACTTC. This sequence encodes CASRLDWYQETQYF.

The table lists this clone with a few counts. V usage is TRBV27 and J usage is TRBJ2-7; TRBD2 aligns across 7 bases. From germline, CDR1 is MNHEY and CDR2 SMNVEV (reference sequence). The ends lost 2 bases at V and 5 bases at J; junction bases unmatched: 6. The CDR3 loop spans 14 amino acids. In DNA, the CDR3 is TGTGCCAGCAGTTTAGAGGCAGGGAGGGACGAGCAGTACTTC. It is translated as CASSLEAGRDEQYF.

This clone came up a few times. V usage is TRBV10-3 and J usage is TRBJ1-2; the D gene is possibly TRBD1 (5 bases). This CDR3 has 14 amino acids. Trimming took 0 bases from V and 2 from J, leaving 7 bases between them. Germline V gene sequence: CDR1 ENHRY, CDR2 SYGVKD. The CDR3 DNA follows: TGTGCCATCAGTGAGTCGAACAGGAACTATGGCTACACCTTC. As protein: CAISESNRNYGYTF.

This chain uses TRBV15 with TRBJ2-7, with D possibly being TRBD1 (6 bases). The CDR3 spans 14 residues. The germline V and J ends were trimmed by 3 bases and 3 bases, with 12 bases remaining between them. Germline CDR1 and CDR2: LNHNV and YYDKDF (reference sequence). The CDR3 loop is CATSSERGFYEQYF. CDR3 DNA: TGTGCCACCAGCAGTGAGAGGGGGTTCTACGAGCAGTACTTC.

This rearrangement joins TRBV28 to TRBJ1-1; D gene ambiguous. V lost 6 bases to trimming and J lost 3 bases, with 5 bases between them. Germline CDR1 MDHEN, CDR2 SYDVKM. The CDR3 has 11 amino acids. CDR3: CASSSYTEAFF. The CDR3, as DNA: TGTGCCAGCAGCTCGTACACTGAAGCTTTCTTT.

The chain carries TRBV30 and TRBJ2-1; 13 nucleotides match TRBD2. Germline CDR1 is GTSNPN and CDR2 is SVGIG (reference sequence). The CDR3 covers 14 residues. The V segment lost 5 bases and the J segment 4 bases; nucleotides outside the gene matches: 2. This CDR3 reads CAWELAGGYNEQFF. In nucleotides, the CDR3 is TGTGCCTGGGAACTAGCGGGGGGGTACAATGAGCAGTTCTTC.

The V call is TRBV18, the J call TRBJ2-5; D uncertain. V lost 0 bases and J lost 7, with 6 bases in between. Germline-derived CDR1 and CDR2 are KGHSH and LQKENI. The CDR3 contains 12 residues. The CDR3 protein is CASSPPAGTQYF. CDR3 in DNA: TGTGCCAGCTCACCACCAGCAGGGACCCAGTACTTC. Complete variable domain (other parts from reference TRBV18 and TRBJ2-5): NAGVMQNPRHLVRRRGQEARLRCSPMKGHSHVYWYRQLPEEGLKFMVYLQKENIIDESGMPKERFSAEFPKEGPSILRIQQVVRGDSAAYFCASSPPAGTQYFGPGTRLLVL.

The CDR3 protein is CASSVLGSGTTGELFF. The CDR3 region has the DNA TGTGCCAGCAGCGTACTTGGTAGCGGGACTACCGGGGAGCTGTTTTTT. The genes are TRBV9 and TRBJ2-2, with 8 bases aligning to TRBD2. Germline V CDR1 and CDR2: SGDLS, YYNGEE. The junction had 7 bases not matched to a gene; V was cut back by 1 base and J by 5 bases. The CDR3 is 16 residues long.

The rearrangement joins TRBV7-2 to TRBJ2-5, with TRBD2 identical over 7 bases. V lost 4 bases, J lost 5 bases, and 4 bases stayed unmatched. This CDR3 comprises 13 residues. CDR1 and CDR2 from the germline V gene are SGHTA and FQGNSA. The CDR3 bases are TGTGCCAGCAGCTCGCAGGGAGGGGAGACCCAGTACTTC. Its protein product is CASSSQGGETQYF.

In its sample, this clone was seen a few times. The chain employs TRBV29-1 and TRBJ2-6, with 7 nucleotides matching TRBD1. Trimming took 4 bases from V and 0 from J; bases not matched to a gene: 6. Germline assignment: CDR1 SQVTM and CDR2 ANQGSEA. The CDR3 runs 16 residues. For the CDR3, the DNA is TGCAGCGTTGGTGGGACAGCTACCTCTGGGGCCAACGTCCTGACTTTC. It is translated as CSVGGTATSGANVLTF.